This is a list of T cell receptor beta chains from one sample in a study of OX40 agonist ivuxolimab in advanced cancers. Assay used: immunoSEQ multiplex PCR; TCRdb lists only in-frame clones, some missing. Of about 50,000 clones in the sample, roughly nine tenths were seen once. Sequencing was performed on CD4+ or CD8+ T cells sorted from blood, taken in a trial of the OX40 agonist ivuxolimab. Receptors were obtained from an adult with an advanced solid tumor such as melanoma, head and neck, liver or kidney cancer. Each CDR3 is given with its conserved first and last residue.

j_call v_call cdr3_aa
TRBJ1-3 TRBV10-3 CAIGPSGNTIYF
TRBJ2-3 TRBV27 CASAPPYSDTQYF
TRBJ2-2 TRBV4-3 CASSQEGGGYGELFF
TRBJ2-1 TRBV25-1 CASSESSEHEQFF
TRBJ2-1 TRBV11-2 CASSLDQNEQFF
TRBJ2-1 TRBV30 CAWSGDSNNEQFF
TRBJ1-2 TRBV9 CASSVVGPNYGYTF
TRBJ1-3 TRBV2 CASRGSAFPVNTIYF
TRBJ2-3 TRBV4-3 CASSQVSTDTQYF
TRBJ2-3 TRBV13 CASSPIPSLARQRDTQYF
TRBJ2-1 TRBV15 CATSRAMLASGDGYNEQFF
TRBJ1-2 TRBV5-1 CASTPGPQGTIGYTF
TRBJ1-2 TRBV28 CASSFEFRGPPNYGYTF
TRBJ1-1 TRBV5-8 CASSMTGNTEAFF
TRBJ1-1 TRBV27 CASSLTLGTEAFF
TRBJ2-1 TRBV6-6 CASGSSYNEQFF
TRBJ2-1 TRBV16 CASSQLDSKLYNEQFF
TRBJ2-2 TRBV13 CASSLSLGELFF
TRBJ2-7 TRBV11-2 CASSPERAGGLEQYF
TRBJ2-5 TRBV4-3 CASSQGVGLGGQETQYF
TRBJ2-7 TRBV7-6 CASSLGDLAYEQYF
TRBJ1-1 TRBV13 CASSLRQRMNTEAFF
TRBJ2-7 TRBV27 CASRPGTSLYEQYF
TRBJ2-3 TRBV7-9 CASPVAEEGNTQYF
TRBJ2-3 TRBV5-1 CASSLGPLAGRSTSTDTQYF
TRBJ1-6 TRBV4-1 CASSQADTGTGMGLHF
TRBJ1-6 TRBV7-9 CASSLWTGESPLHF
TRBJ2-5 TRBV28 CASTITGVIGTQYF
TRBJ1-5 TRBV6-1 CATKEGRGRQPQHF
TRBJ2-3 TRBV6-6 CASREQGTDTQYF
TRBJ1-2 TRBV7-9 CASSFGTGEGGYTF
TRBJ1-1 TRBV7-8 CASSLLDKDAEAFF
TRBJ1-4 TRBV6-6 CASSGTDEKLFF
TRBJ2-7 TRBV5-5 CASSRGQGAYYEQYF
TRBJ1-2 TRBV14 CASSLTGNYGYTF
TRBJ2-7 TRBV7-6 CASTSGSNEQYF
TRBJ2-1 TRBV28 CASSFSPGLVNEQFF
TRBJ1-4 TRBV6-1 CASSDDQLRPRNEKLFF
TRBJ2-2 TRBV7-2 CASSSYWDRGSGGELFF
TRBJ1-1 TRBV5-1 CASSLTANTEAFF
TRBJ2-2 TRBV18 CASSPPETDDTGELFF
TRBJ1-2 TRBV4-1 CASSQDPTGVGYTF
TRBJ1-2 TRBV4-2 CASSQWGPDGYTF
TRBJ2-7 TRBV7-9 CASSPGNSYEQYF
TRBJ2-5 TRBV10-3 CAARGLAEETQYF
TRBJ2-7 TRBV4-1 CASSQGPQGAYEQYF
TRBJ1-2 TRBV4-1 CASSHDLYGYTF
TRBJ1-2 TRBV5-1 CASSLEWGYGYTF
TRBJ1-1 TRBV28 CASSFPWRDGTEAFF
TRBJ2-3 TRBV27 CASRLQWGTDTQYF
TRBJ2-5 TRBV4-1 CASSQAATQETQYF
TRBJ2-5 TRBV28 CASSLDREETQYF
TRBJ1-1 TRBV5-4 CASSLDLGNTEAFF